This T cell receptor (beta chain) emerged from a study of blood T cell repertoires in COVID-19. With 0 bases removed from V and 5 bases from J, the gap between germline ends came to 10 bases. Germline V gene data show CDR1 as SGHAT and CDR2 as FQNNGV. This CDR3 has 15 amino acids. Method: immunoSEQ multiplex PCR; TCRdb's copy keeps in-frame clones and lacks some. This table holds 55,000 to 70,000 clones, roughly 80% found once. V usage is TRBV11-2 and J usage is TRBJ2-2; weak D call: TRBD2 (7 bases). Specimen: peripheral blood. The sequence derives from a man aged 55 to 70 with acute or convalescent COVID-19. CDR3 DNA: TGTGCCAGCAGCTTAGAGGGGGGGCCAACCGGGGAGCTGTTTTTT. It encodes CASSLEGGPTGELFF.